The clone carrying this TCR beta chain was counted at least ten times. cDNA was made by 5'RACE with 10-nucleotide random UMIs. TCRdb re-derived calls from the 5' RACE reads in MiXCR, one entry per CDR3 protein. The data show more than 25,000 distinct CDR3 sequences, about 12% seen once. This sample was included in a study of neurological immune-mediated disorders. The germline CDR1 and CDR2 sequences are SGHRS and YFSETQ. V gave up 0 bases and J gave up 7 bases; unmatched junction bases: 8. There are 15 residues in the CDR3. The chain has TRBV5-1 and TRBJ1-2; 8 positions agree with TRBD1. Sequencing input: PBMCs. The receptor was derived from a woman aged 60 to 75 in good health. The CDR3 reads CASSLGGQGATGYTF. The CDR3 DNA reads as TGCGCCAGCAGCTTGGGAGGACAGGGTGCGACTGGCTACACCTTC.